Listed here are 30 T cell receptor beta chains from one sample, sequenced in a study of persistence of HIV-infected CD4 T cells. This was the immunoSEQ version 4 assay in survey mode. The table came from immunoSEQ multiplex PCR; TCRdb's copy has only in-frame clones and leaves some out. The data contain some 40,000 clones, roughly nine tenths of them singletons. Anti-CD3/anti-CD28 beads served as a nonspecific positive control stimulus. Sorting selected CD4+ T cells upregulating both CD40 ligand and CD69. No cognate antigen is known for these TCRs. Sequences were derived from CD4+ T cells sorted from PBMCs after roughly 20-hour stimulation, sampled from a patient who received antiretroviral therapy. The source of these receptors is an adult man with HIV who was CMV-seropositive.

This clone showed up just a few times. The gene calls are TRBV27 and TRBJ2-1; D gene unclear. V dropped 7 bases and J dropped 0 bases, with 13 bases sitting between them. The CDR3 totals 15 residues. Germline assignment: CDR1 MNHEY and CDR2 SMNVEV (reference sequence). CDR3 DNA: TGTGCCAGCAAAGATCGGGCACGCTCCTACAATGAGCAGTTCTTC. Translated, it gives CASKDRARSYNEQFF.

The chain carries TRBV6-1 and TRBJ2-2; no definite D call. Trimming cost V 4 bases and J 2 bases, with 14 bases left between them. The CDR3 runs 16 residues. The V gene's germline CDR1 is MNHNS and CDR2 SASEGT. For the CDR3, the DNA is TGTGCCAGCAGTGTTAGGGCGCGACCAAACACCGGGGAGCTGTTTTTT. It translates to CASSVRARPNTGELFF.

The chain has TRBV12-3 or TRBV12-4 and TRBJ1-2; the D gene is possibly TRBD1 (5 bases). This CDR3 spans 12 amino acids. V lost 5 bases and J 8 bases, leaving 12 bases between the germline ends. The CDR3 coding sequence is TGTGCCAGCAGTCGTCGGACACAAGGCTACACCTTC. As protein: CASSRRTQGYTF.

This clone was seen just once. The genes are TRBV19 and TRBJ1-2; 7 bases map to TRBD1. The CDR3 contains 15 residues. Germline values: CDR1 LNHDA, CDR2 SQIVND (reference sequence). With V trimmed by 3 bases and J by 2 bases, 6 bases remained unmatched. The CDR3 sequence: CASSISGGQNYGYTF. CDR3 nucleotides: TGTGCCAGTAGTATTTCCGGGGGACAGAACTATGGCTACACCTTC.

This chain connects TRBV9 to TRBJ2-6; tentatively, D is TRBD2 (6 bases). The CDR3 length is 16 residues. Trimming took off 2 bases at V and 1 base at J, with 10 bases between the two ends. The germline V gene has CDR1 SGDLS and CDR2 YYNGEE. CDR3 residues: CASSVGGGSGANVLTF. CDR3 nucleotides: TGTGCCAGCAGCGTGGGGGGTGGATCTGGGGCCAACGTCCTGACTTTC.

The chain recombines TRBV19 with TRBJ1-5; 10 nucleotides line up with TRBD1. CDR3 length equals 17 residues. Germline V gives CDR1 LNHDA, CDR2 SQIVND (reference sequence). Trimming cost V 1 base and J 0 bases; bases outside gene matches: 3. The CDR3 DNA is TGTGCCAGTAGTATAGGGGACAGGGGCTATAGCAATCAGCCCCAGCATTTT. This codes for CASSIGDRGYSNQPQHF.

This rearrangement joins TRBV19 to TRBJ1-1, with TRBD1 as a possible D gene (6 bases). There are 16 residues in the CDR3. The V gene's germline CDR1 is LNHDA and CDR2 SQIVND (reference sequence). Trimming cost V 3 bases and J 0 bases, with 14 bases left between them. CDR3 loop: CASSIGGGLLNTEAFF. Written as DNA, the CDR3 is TGTGCCAGTAGTATTGGGGGGGGCCTCTTGAACACTGAAGCTTTCTTT.

The genes are TRBV19 and TRBJ2-7; tentatively, D is TRBD2 (7 bases). CDR3 length equals 15 residues. From germline, CDR1 is LNHDA and CDR2 SQIVND (reference sequence). Between the trimmed V and J ends, which lost 7 bases and 2 bases, there was a span of 18 bases. CDR3 bases: TGTGCCAGTACCCCCGGGGGCGGGGGTACCTACGAGCAGTACTTC. Residues: CASTPGGGGTYEQYF.

The V and J genes are TRBV11-1 and TRBJ1-3; D unresolved. V was pared by 3 bases and J by 2 bases, with 5 bases between. The CDR3 has 13 amino acids. Germline CDR1 and CDR2: SGHAT and FQDESV (reference sequence). CDR3 protein: CASSFIAGNTIYF. CDR3 sequence (DNA): TGTGCCAGCAGCTTTATCGCTGGAAACACCATATATTTT. The variable domain in full, completed from reference TRBV11-1 and TRBJ1-3, reads EAEVAQSPRYKITEKSQAVAFWCDPISGHATLYWYRQILGQGPELLVQFQDESVVDDSQLPKDRFSAERLKGVDSTLKIQPAELGDSAMYLCASSFIAGNTIYFGEGSWLTVV.

The V and J genes are TRBV5-1 and TRBJ1-4; TRBD1 is a possible D gene (6 bases). CDR1 and CDR2 (germline): SGHRS, YFSETQ. The CDR3 has 13 residues. Trimming removed 0 bases from V and 10 bases from J, with 10 bases in between. CDR3 protein: CASSLEKGGKLFF. The DNA for the CDR3 is TGCGCCAGCAGCTTGGAAAAAGGGGGAAAACTGTTTTTT.

The count of this clone is one. The V call is TRBV19, the J call TRBJ1-1; the D gene is possibly TRBD1 (5 bases). The CDR3 sequence is 17 residues long. Trimming stripped 5 bases from V and 1 base from J, with 20 bases between. The germline CDR1 and CDR2 sequences are LNHDA and SQIVND (reference sequence). CDR3 DNA: TGTGCCAGTAGTTCGGGACCCGGCGGCACAGCGAACACTGAAGCTTTCTTT. Amino acids: CASSSGPGGTANTEAFF.

The chain carries TRBV12-3 or TRBV12-4 and TRBJ2-2, with D perhaps given as TRBD1 or TRBD2 (5 bases each). The CDR3 sequence is 13 residues long. The V and J ends lost 10 bases and 4 bases respectively, with 13 bases between them. Written as DNA, the CDR3 is TGTGCCACGCAGGGAGAGAGCACCGGGGAGCTGTTTTTT. As protein: CATQGESTGELFF.

V is TRBV6-6 and J is TRBJ2-2; 8 bases line up with TRBD1. Germline CDR1 is MNHNY and CDR2 is SVGAGI (reference sequence). The CDR3 is made up of 15 amino acids. J lost 3 bases, V lost 5 bases, and 5 bases had no gene match. This chain's CDR3 is CASSPQGAHTGELFF. In DNA form, the CDR3 reads TGTGCCAGCAGTCCCCAGGGGGCCCACACCGGGGAGCTGTTTTTT.

The chain is built from TRBV28 and TRBJ1-1; the D is unclear. Deletions cut 3 bases from V and 11 bases from J, with 10 bases between. The V gene's germline CDR1 is MDHEN and CDR2 SYDVKM. This CDR3 has 11 amino acids. The CDR3 DNA follows: TGTGCCAGCAGTTTCGAGGCCAGTGCTTTCTTT. Amino acids: CASSFEASAFF.

This chain uses TRBV3-1 (or the pseudogene TRBV3-2) with TRBJ2-2, with D perhaps matching TRBD1 (6 bases). V lost 11 bases and J 5 bases, leaving 15 bases between the germline ends. Per germline, CDR1 LGHDT and CDR2 YNNKEL (reference sequence). This CDR3 spans 13 amino acids. CDR3 bases: TGTGCCTCAGCTTGGGGGCGAACCGGGGAGCTGTTTTTT. Protein product: CASAWGRTGELFF.

The rearrangement joins TRBV3-1 (or the pseudogene TRBV3-2) to TRBJ2-7; TRBD2 aligns across 11 bases. The CDR3 totals 14 residues. Germline V gives CDR1 LGHDT, CDR2 YNNKEL (reference sequence). With V trimmed by 3 bases and J by 4 bases, 2 bases remained unmatched. CDR3: CASSHASGGYEQYF. The CDR3 DNA sequence: TGTGCCAGCAGCCACGCTAGCGGGGGGTACGAGCAGTACTTC.

The chain employs TRBV11-2 and TRBJ2-2, with 10 bases that match TRBD2. Germline CDR1 SGHAT, CDR2 FQNNGV. The J segment lost 3 bases and the V segment lost 5 bases, leaving 12 bases of the junction unmatched. This CDR3 is 18 amino acids long. The CDR3 nucleotides read TGTGCCAGCAGCCAAGCCCCCGAGCGGGGGGGCGACACCGGGGAGCTGTTTTTT. Protein product: CASSQAPERGGDTGELFF.

The chain joins TRBV9 to TRBJ2-7; TRBD2 matches 7 bases. Germline CDR1 SGDLS, CDR2 YYNGEE. V trimming: 4 bases; J trimming: 3 bases; junction bases outside the gene matches: 7. This CDR3 region has 14 residues. CDR3 sequence (DNA): TGTGCCAGCAGCCCTCCGGGGGGAGACTACGAGCAGTACTTC. This encodes CASSPPGGDYEQYF.

The CDR3 DNA reads as TGTGCCAGCAGCGTGAACGTCAGGGGTTACGAGCAGTACTTC. As protein: CASSVNVRGYEQYF. This rearrangement joins TRBV9 to TRBJ2-7; D is possibly TRBD1 (6 bases). The CDR3 is 14 residues long. Germline-derived CDR1 and CDR2 are SGDLS and YYNGEE. V was cut by 2 bases and J by 4 bases, with 13 bases left in between.

In regard to this clone: At one boundary the junction diverges from the germline segment, which might be a read error. CDR3 sequence (DNA): TGTGCCAGCAGTAAAGCCTGGACAGGGGTCGGGACCTACGAGCAGTACTTC. It is translated as CASSKAWTGVGTYEQYF. The chain links TRBV6-1 to TRBJ2-7; 9 positions agree with TRBD1. This CDR3 is built from 17 residues. Germline V CDR1 and CDR2: MNHNS, SASEGT.

The chain combines TRBV29-1 with TRBJ2-7, with TRBD2 matching over 9 bases. From germline, CDR1 is SQVTM and CDR2 ANQGSEA. J lost 2 bases, V lost 6 bases, and 2 bases had no gene match. This CDR3 region has 12 residues. In DNA form, the CDR3 reads TGCAGCGTAAGCGGGGGGACCTACGAGCAGTACTTC. Its translation: CSVSGGTYEQYF.

In this sample, this clone turned up a few times. The rearrangement uses TRBV10-3 and TRBJ1-5; 8 nucleotides agree with TRBD1. After removal of 3 bases from V and 7 bases from J, the junction contained 17 bases not matched to a gene. The CDR3 sequence is 18 residues long. Germline-derived CDR1 and CDR2 are ENHRY and SYGVKD. CDR3 protein: CAISDPSRGQGEGQPQHF. DNA for the CDR3: TGTGCCATCAGTGACCCAAGCCGCGGACAGGGCGAAGGACAGCCCCAGCATTTT.

The chain combines TRBV19 with TRBJ1-4; a weak D match, TRBD1 (5 bases). This CDR3 contains 16 residues. The V and J ends lost 5 bases and 5 bases respectively, with 18 bases between them. From germline, CDR1 is LNHDA and CDR2 SQIVND (reference sequence). The CDR3 here is CASSPNWGGWNEKLFF. In DNA form, the CDR3 reads TGTGCCAGTAGTCCCAATTGGGGGGGATGGAATGAAAAACTGTTTTTT.

CDR3 sequence (DNA): TGTGCCAGCAGTGAATCCGCGGGGGGGCAGTACGAGCAGTACTTC. The encoded protein is CASSESAGGQYEQYF. The chain joins TRBV2 to TRBJ2-7, with TRBD2 identical over 9 bases. CDR1 and CDR2 from the germline V gene are SNHLY and FYNNEI. This CDR3 spans 15 amino acids. V was clipped by 2 bases and J by 4 bases; unmatched bases: 6.

This chain joins TRBV7-2 and TRBJ1-5; 7 positions agree with TRBD1. Looked up from germline, CDR1 is SGHTA and CDR2 is FQGNSA. CDR3 length: 15 amino acids. The trim removed 2 bases at V and 7 bases at J, leaving 8 bases unmatched. CDR3 DNA sequence: TGTGCCAGCAGCTTATCGGGACAGACAGCGCAGCCCCAGCATTTT. Its protein product is CASSLSGQTAQPQHF.

The chain has TRBV14 and TRBJ1-6, with D unresolved. The CDR3 is 13 residues long. V lost 2 bases and J lost 10, with 9 bases in between. The germline CDR1 and CDR2 sequences are SGHDN and FVKESK. For the CDR3, the DNA is TGTGCCAGCAGCCAACAGGAATTCTCACCCCTCCACTTT. It yields the protein CASSQQEFSPLHF.

This chain uses TRBV29-1 with TRBJ2-3; 10 bases map to TRBD2. This CDR3 has 14 residues. CDR1 and CDR2 (germline): SQVTM, ANQGSEA. Trimming at V came to 4 bases and at J to 7 bases, leaving 8 bases not matched to a gene. This chain's CDR3 is CSVVLSGGVNTQYF. CDR3 in DNA: TGCAGCGTTGTTCTAAGCGGGGGGGTAAATACGCAGTATTTT.

This clone was detected once. This chain links TRBV10-3 with TRBJ1-5, with D perhaps TRBD1 (5 bases). Germline CDR1 and CDR2: ENHRY and SYGVKD. CDR3 length: 18 amino acids. Between the trimmed V and J ends, which lost 10 bases and 1 base, there was a span of 26 bases. The CDR3 loop is CATRDARDGWSSNQPQHF. The CDR3 coding sequence is TGTGCCACCAGAGACGCCAGGGACGGTTGGTCGAGCAATCAGCCCCAGCATTTT.

The chain employs TRBV3-1 (or the pseudogene TRBV3-2) and TRBJ2-1; D is unclear. This CDR3 spans 12 amino acids. Germline V CDR1 and CDR2: LGHDT, YNNKEL (reference sequence). Trimming left V 0 bases short and J 11 bases short, with 8 bases between. In DNA form, the CDR3 reads TGTGCCAGCAGCCAAGATCGGGCTCAGCAGTTCTTC. Its translation: CASSQDRAQQFF.

V gene TRBV7-2 combines with J gene TRBJ1-1; TRBD1 is a possible D gene (5 bases). V was cut by 2 bases and J by 0 bases, with 13 bases left in between. Germline V lookup: CDR1 SGHTA, CDR2 FQGNSA. The length of the CDR3 is 16 residues. The CDR3 nucleotides are TGTGCCAGCAGCTTATTAGAACAGGAATTGAACACTGAAGCTTTCTTT. This sequence encodes CASSLLEQELNTEAFF.